These 18 T cell receptor beta chains were all obtained from the same sample, sequenced in a study of cytomegalovirus exposure and HLA in healthy donors. PCR used 60 Vbeta primers and 13 Jbeta primers. Only in-frame clones appear in the TCRdb table, and some are missing; sequencing was by immunoSEQ multiplex PCR. Found here are roughly 150,000 clones, roughly 76% of them singletons; the top ten hold about 2.5%. The sample comprised PBMCs. These receptors were obtained from a male donor in good health and CMV-seronegative.

V and J are TRBV11-2 and TRBJ2-7; a weak D match, TRBD2 (5 bases). With 1 base removed from V and 4 bases from J, the gap between germline ends came to 5 bases. This CDR3 region has 12 residues. The germline V gene has CDR1 SGHAT and CDR2 FQNNGV. The CDR3, as DNA: TGTGCCAGCAGCTTAGGGACTTACGAGCAGTACTTC. It translates to CASSLGTYEQYF.

This chain connects TRBV11-3 to TRBJ2-5; 8 positions agree with TRBD1. The CDR3 has 14 residues. Germline V gene sequence: CDR1 SGHNT, CDR2 YENEEA. V lost 5 bases and J lost 6; bases outside the gene matches: 8. The CDR3 loop reads CASSPGQGGQTQYF. CDR3 in DNA: TGTGCCAGCAGCCCCGGACAGGGAGGACAGACCCAGTACTTC.

The table lists this clone with a count of one. The chain employs TRBV10-3 and TRBJ2-5; no clear D gene. Trimming pared 6 bases from V and 1 base from J, leaving 6 bases between. This CDR3 has 12 residues. The V gene's germline CDR1 is ENHRY and CDR2 SYGVKD. Written as DNA, the CDR3 is TGTGCCATCAGCCCTAGCCAAGAGACCCAGTACTTC. Residues: CAISPSQETQYF.

The V call is TRBV10-1, the J call TRBJ2-2; D gene uncertain. CDR3 length: 12 residues. Deletions cut 4 bases from V and 5 bases from J, with 5 bases between. In germline, CDR1 is WNHNN, CDR2 SYGVQD (reference sequence). In nucleotides, the CDR3 is TGCGCCAGCAGTGTCCCGACCGGGGAGCTGTTTTTT. Translated: CASSVPTGELFF.

This clone was detected once. The rearrangement joins TRBV5-4 to TRBJ2-1; 9 bases align to TRBD1. Germline lookup yields CDR1 SGHNT and CDR2 YYREEE (reference sequence). The CDR3 runs to 14 residues. The ends lost 4 bases at V and 7 bases at J; junction bases unmatched: 6. In DNA, the CDR3 is TGTGCCAGCAGCCCACAGGGGGCAATGAATGAGCAGTTCTTC. It encodes CASSPQGAMNEQFF.

The V gene is TRBV10-3, the J gene TRBJ1-2, with TRBD1 as a possible D gene (5 bases). Trimming removed 5 bases from V and 5 bases from J, with 12 bases in between. The CDR3 length is 13 residues. Germline CDR1 ENHRY, CDR2 SYGVKD. The CDR3 region is CAISSTGDYGYTF. In DNA form, the CDR3 reads TGTGCCATCAGTTCAACAGGCGATTATGGCTACACCTTC.

The chain couples TRBV25-1 to TRBJ1-6, with D possibly TRBD1 on 5 matching bases. CDR1 is MGHDK and CDR2 is SYGVNS in the germline V gene. The V end lost 8 bases, the J end lost 5 bases, and 13 bases lay between the germline ends. This CDR3 spans 14 amino acids. This CDR3 reads CASRGGRNNSPLHF. CDR3 nucleotides: TGTGCCAGCCGGGGGGGGAGAAATAATTCACCCCTCCACTTT.

There are a few counts of this clone. Compared with germline, one end of the junction differs, possibly owing to a read error. Other nucleotide sequences from this sample produce the same CDR3. The CDR3 DNA reads as TGTGCCAGCAGCCCAGGGCAGTCGACCGGGGAGCTGTTTTTT. It specifies CASSPGQSTGELFF. The chain combines TRBV5-1 with TRBJ2-2; possibly TRBD1 for D (5 bases). The CDR3 contains 14 residues. Germline CDR1 reads SGHRS; CDR2 reads YFSETQ.

The chain couples TRBV6-5 to TRBJ1-6; 8 nucleotides agree with TRBD1. The CDR3 runs 15 residues. V trimming: 5 bases; J trimming: 7 bases; junction bases outside the gene matches: 7. Germline CDR1 and CDR2: MNHEY and SVGAGI. The CDR3 region is CASSGRTGRNSPLHF. Here the CDR3 DNA reads TGTGCCAGCAGTGGCCGGACAGGGCGGAATTCACCCCTCCACTTT.

This sequence joins TRBV5-8 and TRBJ1-3; 8 nucleotides align to TRBD1. The germline CDR1 and CDR2 sequences are SGHTS and YDEGEE. J lost 4 bases, V lost 4 bases, and 7 bases had no gene match. The CDR3 is 15 amino acids. The CDR3 protein is CASSEDRAQGNTIYF. CDR3 DNA sequence: TGTGCCAGCAGCGAGGACAGGGCGCAAGGAAACACCATATATTTT.

A word on this clone: Other DNA sequences from this sample encode an identical CDR3 as well. J is TRBJ1-1 and V is TRBV9; no reliable D call. Germline V gene sequence: CDR1 SGDLS, CDR2 YYNGEE. The V gene lost 3 bases and the J gene lost 0 bases, with 12 bases spanning the gap. The CDR3 spans 15 residues. CDR3 in DNA: TGTGCCAGCAGCGAAACACAATCTTTGAACACTGAAGCTTTCTTT. Protein: CASSETQSLNTEAFF.

This chain joins TRBV7-2 and TRBJ2-5, with D possibly matching TRBD2 (5 bases). CDR1 and CDR2 (germline): SGHTA, FQGNSA. V was trimmed by 0 bases and J by 9 bases, leaving 17 bases between them. This CDR3 is built from 15 residues. The CDR3 coding sequence is TGTGCCAGCAGCTTAGCGTCAAGCGGCGGTCGGGCCCAGTACTTC. As protein: CASSLASSGGRAQYF.

This rearrangement joins TRBV5-1 to TRBJ2-1; 11 nucleotides agree with TRBD1. The trim removed 2 bases at V and 6 bases at J, leaving 4 bases unmatched. Germline loops: CDR1 SGHRS, CDR2 YFSETQ. This CDR3 has 15 residues. The CDR3 sequence is CASSFRGQGANEQFF. For the CDR3, the DNA is TGCGCCAGCAGCTTTAGAGGACAGGGGGCCAATGAGCAGTTCTTC.

V and J are TRBV29-1 and TRBJ1-2; D unresolved. Trimming stripped 1 base from V and 0 bases from J, with 12 bases between. The CDR3 covers 15 residues. CDR1 and CDR2 (germline): SQVTM, ANQGSEA. The CDR3 sequence: CSVEAPTGTNYGYTF. The DNA for the CDR3 is TGCAGCGTTGAAGCACCGACGGGAACTAACTATGGCTACACCTTC.

The chain has TRBV28 and TRBJ2-3, with D possibly matching TRBD2 (6 bases). CDR1 is MDHEN, CDR2 SYDVKM, per germline. V gave up 4 bases and J gave up 2 bases, with 19 bases separating them. The CDR3 contains 17 residues. CDR3 protein: CASSSPSSGVFTDTQYF. In DNA, the CDR3 is TGTGCCAGCAGTTCCCCGAGTAGCGGAGTCTTCACAGATACGCAGTATTTT.

The chain couples TRBV27 to TRBJ2-3; a possible D gene is TRBD2 (6 bases). V lost 6 bases and J lost 6, with 22 bases in between. The CDR3 loop spans 16 amino acids. The V gene's germline CDR1 is MNHEY and CDR2 SMNVEV (reference sequence). The CDR3: CASRPRGQPSWDTQYF. Written as DNA, the CDR3 is TGTGCCAGCAGACCGCGGGGCCAACCCTCGTGGGATACGCAGTATTTT.

This chain links TRBV7-2 with TRBJ1-2; 8 nucleotides line up with TRBD1. Germline CDR1 is SGHTA and CDR2 is FQGNSA. CDR3 length: 13 residues. With V trimmed by 3 bases and J by 8 bases, 5 bases remained unmatched. This CDR3 reads CASSFRGRGGYTF. In nucleotides, the CDR3 is TGTGCCAGCAGCTTCAGGGGGCGGGGGGGCTACACCTTC.

This chain uses TRBV27 with TRBJ2-1, with D possibly matching TRBD1 (7 bases). Trimming took 3 bases from V and 7 from J, leaving 16 bases between them. CDR3 size: 15 residues. Per germline, CDR1 MNHEY and CDR2 SMNVEV (reference sequence). CDR3 in amino acids: CASSFLKAGGNEQFF. CDR3 sequence (DNA): TGTGCCAGCAGTTTCCTAAAAGCAGGGGGGAATGAGCAGTTCTTC.